A selection of T cell receptor beta chains follows, all from one sample in a study of control samples from healthy donors and cancer patients. The protocol was immunoSEQ multiplex PCR, while the TCRdb copy is restricted to in-frame clones and leaves out a portion. Seen here are tens of thousands of clones, roughly nine tenths observed once, and the top ten hold roughly 1.5%. The sample consisted of PBMCs. The origin of the receptors is a man aged 40-50 years with colorectal cancer. CDR3s include the opening cysteine and the closing phenylalanine or tryptophan. The D gene is left open where the match is weak. The size field is filled for only some rows; it gives once, few, many or a size class.

>TRBJ2-7|once|NA|TRBV6-2/TRBV6-3|14
CASSSPFSRGEQYF
TGTGCCAGCAGTTCACCGTTCTCGAGGGGCGAGCAGTACTTC
>TRBJ1-1|NA|NA|TRBV5-1|14
CASSLYGRDTEAFF
TGCGCCAGCAGCTTGTACGGCAGAGACACTGAAGCTTTCTTT
>TRBJ2-5|once|TRBD2|TRBV5-1|18
CASSTNSGTSGSYETQYF
TGCGCCAGCAGCACGAACTCCGGGACTAGCGGGAGTTATGAGACCCAGTACTTC
>TRBJ1-2|NA|NA|TRBV7-2|16
CASSFGGTGRGSGYTF
TGTGCCAGCAGCTTTGGGGGGACCGGTAGGGGATCGGGCTACACCTTC
>TRBJ2-5|NA|TRBD1|TRBV18|13
CASSQTGPETQYF
TGTGCCAGCTCACAGACAGGGCCCGAGACCCAGTACTTC
>TRBJ1-2|NA|NA|TRBV9|15
CASSVDGRGDYGYTF
TGTGCCAGCAGCGTAGACGGCAGGGGAGACTATGGCTACACCTTC
>TRBJ2-7|NA|TRBD1|TRBV27|14
CASTPEQGVGEQYF
TGTGCCAGCACCCCCGAACAGGGGGTTGGCGAGCAGTACTTC
>TRBJ2-2|NA|NA|TRBV7-9|14
CASSLVGTAGELFF
TGTGCCAGCAGCTTAGTAGGGACGGCCGGGGAGCTGTTTTTT
>TRBJ2-7|NA|NA|TRBV6-5|14
CASSYASAEYEQYF
TGTGCCAGCAGTTACGCGTCGGCAGAGTACGAGCAGTACTTC
>TRBJ2-5|NA|TRBD1|TRBV9|14
CASSELGQQETQYF
TGTGCCAGCAGCGAACTGGGACAGCAAGAGACCCAGTACTTC
>TRBJ2-6|NA|TRBD1|TRBV19|16
CASSLGQSSGANVLTF
TGTGCCAGTAGCCTGGGACAGAGCTCTGGGGCCAACGTCCTGACTTTC
>TRBJ2-1|once|TRBD1|TRBV28|17
CASSFTVPGQGFNEQFF
TGTGCCAGCAGTTTCACAGTACCGGGACAGGGCTTCAATGAGCAGTTCTTC
>TRBJ1-5|NA|NA|TRBV30|15
CAWGPGTSGNQPQHF
TGTGCCTGGGGACCAGGGACTAGTGGGAATCAGCCCCAGCATTTT
>TRBJ2-2|NA|NA|TRBV7-2|14
CASSLAFGAGELFF
TGTGCCAGCAGCTTAGCGTTTGGGGCCGGGGAGCTGTTTTTT
>TRBJ2-5|NA|TRBD1|TRBV7-3|15
CASSGKQGARETQYF
TGTGCCAGCAGCGGTAAACAGGGGGCTAGGGAGACCCAGTACTTC
>TRBJ2-7|NA|TRBD2|TRBV27|16
CASSLQPSGATYEQYF
TGTGCCAGCAGTTTACAGCCTAGCGGGGCTACCTACGAGCAGTACTTC
>TRBJ2-3|NA|NA|TRBV10-1|12
CASSGQTDTQYF
TGCGCCAGCAGTGGACAGACAGATACGCAGTATTTT
>TRBJ2-7|NA|TRBD1|TRBV27|17
CASSLEPSGTGIYEQYF
TGTGCCAGCAGTTTAGAGCCTTCCGGGACAGGGATCTACGAGCAGTACTTC
>TRBJ1-1|NA|NA|TRBV2|13
CASSPGRVIGAFF
TGTGCCAGCAGTCCGGGCAGGGTGATTGGAGCTTTCTTT
>TRBJ1-2|NA|NA|TRBV19|14
CASSITSNDYGYTF
TGTGCCAGTAGTATTACCAGTAATGACTATGGCTACACCTTC
>TRBJ2-5|NA|NA|TRBV7-8|11
CASSFYETQYF
TGTGCCAGCAGCTTTTACGAGACCCAGTACTTC
>TRBJ1-1|NA|TRBD1|TRBV5-1|16
CASSSGQGPKRNEAFF
TGCGCCAGCAGCTCGGGACAGGGGCCAAAAAGAAATGAAGCTTTCTTT
>TRBJ2-2|NA|NA|TRBV2|12
CASSGIVRELFF
TGTGCCAGCAGTGGAATAGTCCGGGAGCTGTTTTTT
>TRBJ2-7|NA|TRBD2|TRBV9|16
CASSPPASGSLDEQYF
TGTGCCAGCAGCCCCCCCGCTAGCGGGAGTCTGGACGAGCAGTACTTC
>TRBJ2-2|NA|NA|TRBV11-3|13
CASSLPEAGELFF
TGTGCCAGCAGCTTACCCGAGGCCGGGGAGCTGTTTTTT
>TRBJ2-7|NA|NA|TRBV6-2/TRBV6-3|14
CASSYSARTIQQYF
TGTGCCAGCAGTTACTCGGCCAGGACTATACAGCAGTACTTC
>TRBJ1-1|NA|NA|TRBV5-1|13
CASSLAAPVEAFF
TGCGCCAGCAGCTTGGCGGCGCCAGTAGAAGCTTTCTTT
>TRBJ2-7|NA|NA|TRBV27|13
CASSFAGAREQYF
TGTGCCAGCAGTTTCGCGGGGGCGCGCGAGCAGTACTTC
>TRBJ1-2|NA|TRBD1|TRBV18|14
CASSPGGQGLGYTF
TGTGCCAGCTCACCGGGGGGACAGGGCCTAGGCTACACCTTC
>TRBJ2-2|NA|TRBD1|TRBV9|15
CASSVERGRFGELFF
TGTGCCAGCAGCGTAGAAAGGGGGCGGTTCGGGGAGCTGTTTTTT
>TRBJ2-2|NA|NA|TRBV24-1|14
CATSDFKTNGELFF
TGTGCCACCAGTGATTTTAAGACGAACGGGGAGCTGTTTTTT
>TRBJ1-2|once|NA|TRBV4-3|15
CASSQDTGQIYGYTF
TGCGCCAGCAGCCAAGATACGGGACAAATCTATGGCTACACCTTC
>TRBJ1-2|NA|NA|TRBV28|14
CASSSPELRFVYTF
TGTGCCAGCAGCTCCCCCGAGCTGAGGTTCGTCTACACCTTC
>TRBJ2-6|NA|TRBD1|TRBV24-1|15
CATGGRTGEANVLTF
TGTGCCACCGGCGGAAGGACAGGGGAGGCCAACGTCCTGACTTTC
>TRBJ2-5|NA|NA|TRBV10-1|14
CASSPDRLSETQYF
TGCGCCAGCAGCCCGGACAGACTCTCCGAGACCCAGTACTTC
>TRBJ2-5|NA|NA|TRBV5-1|13
CASSLGQGGTQYF
TGCGCCAGCAGCTTGGGACAGGGAGGGACCCAGTACTTC
>TRBJ2-1|NA|TRBD1|TRBV4-1|15
CASSQRDRGPNEQFF
TGCGCCAGCAGCCAAAGGGACAGGGGGCCCAATGAGCAGTTCTTC
>TRBJ1-1|NA|NA|TRBV6-6|14
CASSYSVRNTEAFF
TGTGCCAGCAGTTACTCGGTCCGGAACACTGAAGCTTTCTTT
>TRBJ1-2|NA|NA|TRBV7-9|16
CASSLNTPQGSYGYTF
TGTGCCAGCAGTTTAAATACCCCCCAGGGATCCTATGGCTACACCTTC
>TRBJ1-1|NA|TRBD1|TRBV6-6|14
CASIADRGNTEAFF
TGTGCCAGCATCGCCGACAGGGGAAACACTGAAGCTTTCTTT
>TRBJ1-2|once|NA|TRBV4-3|16
CASSQDYPGGPHGYTF
TGCGCCAGCAGCCAAGATTACCCAGGAGGACCTCACGGCTACACCTTC
>TRBJ1-2|NA|TRBD1|TRBV24-1|12
CATWDSTYGYTF
TGTGCCACCTGGGACAGTACCTATGGCTACACCTTC
>TRBJ1-6|NA|NA|TRBV7-9|16
CASSLVTGTDNSPLHF
TGTGCCAGCAGCTTAGTTACGGGAACAGATAATTCACCCCTCCACTTT
>TRBJ2-5|NA|NA|TRBV5-1|15
CASSLESGPQKTQYF
TGCGCCAGCAGCTTGGAGTCAGGACCCCAAAAGACCCAGTACTTC
>TRBJ1-1|once|TRBD1|TRBV11-2|15
CASSWYGQADTEAFF
TGTGCCAGCAGCTGGTATGGACAGGCGGACACTGAAGCTTTCTTT
>TRBJ2-3|NA|NA|TRBV6-5|14
CASSTTSNTDTQYF
TGTGCCAGCAGTACGACCTCGAACACAGATACGCAGTATTTT
>TRBJ2-7|NA|NA|TRBV7-6|11
CASSTGYEQYF
TGTGCCAGCAGCACCGGCTACGAGCAGTACTTC
>TRBJ2-5|NA|NA|TRBV14|11
CASSGAETQYF
TGTGCCAGCAGCGGGGCAGAGACCCAGTACTTC
>TRBJ1-1|NA|NA|TRBV10-3|13
CAISARVDTEAFF
TGTGCCATCAGTGCTCGGGTCGACACTGAAGCTTTCTTT
>TRBJ2-5|NA|NA|TRBV9|15
CASSVAPVREETQYF
TGTGCCAGCAGCGTAGCACCAGTAAGAGAAGAGACCCAGTACTTC
>TRBJ2-7|NA|TRBD1|TRBV2|16
CASSGTGQGVSYEQYF
TGTGCCAGCAGCGGAACGGGACAGGGAGTTTCCTACGAGCAGTACTTC
>TRBJ1-5|NA|NA|TRBV2|14
CASSEVVSDQPQHF
TGTGCCAGCAGTGAGGTAGTATCCGATCAGCCCCAGCATTTT
>TRBJ1-1|NA|NA|TRBV5-1|12
CASSKPDTEAFF
TGCGCCAGCAGCAAGCCAGACACTGAAGCTTTCTTT
>TRBJ2-1|NA|NA|TRBV7-9|15
CASSLAGHSYNEQFF
TGTGCCAGCAGCTTAGCGGGCCATTCCTACAATGAGCAGTTCTTC
>TRBJ1-1|NA|NA|TRBV9|15
CASSVGGDMNTEAFF
TGTGCCAGCAGCGTAGGTGGAGATATGAACACTGAAGCTTTCTTT